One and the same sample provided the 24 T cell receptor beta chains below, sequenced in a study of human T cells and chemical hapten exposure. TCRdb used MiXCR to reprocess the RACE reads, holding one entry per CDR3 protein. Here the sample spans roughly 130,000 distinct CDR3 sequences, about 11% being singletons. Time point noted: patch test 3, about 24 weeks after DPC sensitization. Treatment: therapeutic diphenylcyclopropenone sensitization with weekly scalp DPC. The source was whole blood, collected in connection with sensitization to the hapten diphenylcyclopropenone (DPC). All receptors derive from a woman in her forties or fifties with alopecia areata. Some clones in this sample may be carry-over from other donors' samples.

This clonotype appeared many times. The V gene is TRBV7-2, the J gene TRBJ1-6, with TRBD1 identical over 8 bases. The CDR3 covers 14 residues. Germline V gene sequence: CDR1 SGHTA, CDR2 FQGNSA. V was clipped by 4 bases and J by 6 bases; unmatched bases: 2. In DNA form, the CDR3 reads TGTGCCAGCAGCTCCACAGGGGGTAATTCACCCCTCCACTTT. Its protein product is CASSSTGGNSPLHF.

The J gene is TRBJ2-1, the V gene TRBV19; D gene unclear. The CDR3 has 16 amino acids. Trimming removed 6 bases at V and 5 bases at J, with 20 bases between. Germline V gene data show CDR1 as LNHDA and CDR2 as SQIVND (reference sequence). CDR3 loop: CASRDRGGMSNNEQFF. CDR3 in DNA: TGTGCCAGTAGGGATCGTGGTGGGATGAGTAACAATGAGCAGTTCTTC.

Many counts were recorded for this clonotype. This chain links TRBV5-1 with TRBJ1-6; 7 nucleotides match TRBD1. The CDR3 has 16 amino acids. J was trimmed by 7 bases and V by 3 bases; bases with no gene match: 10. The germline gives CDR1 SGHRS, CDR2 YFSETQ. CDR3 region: CASSWSSGTANSPLHF. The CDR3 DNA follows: TGCGCCAGCAGCTGGAGTTCTGGGACAGCCAATTCACCCCTCCACTTT. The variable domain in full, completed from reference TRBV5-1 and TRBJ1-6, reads KAGVTQTPRYLIKTRGQQVTLSCSPISGHRSVSWYQQTPGQGLQFLFEYFSETQRNKGNFPGRFSGRQFSNSRSEMNVSTLELGDSALYLCASSWSSGTANSPLHFGNGTRLTVT.

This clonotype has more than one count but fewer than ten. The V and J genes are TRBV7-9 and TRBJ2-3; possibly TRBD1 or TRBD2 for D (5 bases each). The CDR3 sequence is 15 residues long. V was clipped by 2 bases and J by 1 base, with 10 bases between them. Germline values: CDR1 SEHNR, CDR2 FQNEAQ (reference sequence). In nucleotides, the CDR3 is TGTGCCAGCAGCTTAACCGGGACGGGCACAGATACGCAGTATTTT. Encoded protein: CASSLTGTGTDTQYF.

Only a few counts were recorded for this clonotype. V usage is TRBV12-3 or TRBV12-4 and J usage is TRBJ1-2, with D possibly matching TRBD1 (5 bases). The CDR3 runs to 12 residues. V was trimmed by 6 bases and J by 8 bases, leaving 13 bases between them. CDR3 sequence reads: CASRMTVVGYTF. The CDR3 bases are TGTGCCAGCAGGATGACAGTGGTCGGCTACACCTTC.

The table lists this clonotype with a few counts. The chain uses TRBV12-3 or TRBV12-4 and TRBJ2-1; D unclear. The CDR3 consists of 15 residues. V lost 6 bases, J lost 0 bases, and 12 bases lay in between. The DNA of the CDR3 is TGTGCCAGCAGCCTACAGTTGAGCTCCTACAATGAGCAGTTCTTC. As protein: CASSLQLSSYNEQFF.

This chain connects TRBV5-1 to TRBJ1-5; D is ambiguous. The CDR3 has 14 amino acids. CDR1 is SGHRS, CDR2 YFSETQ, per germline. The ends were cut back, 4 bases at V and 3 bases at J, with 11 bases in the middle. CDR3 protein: CASSPFDPNQPQHF. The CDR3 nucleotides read TGCGCCAGCAGCCCTTTCGACCCCAATCAGCCCCAGCATTTT.

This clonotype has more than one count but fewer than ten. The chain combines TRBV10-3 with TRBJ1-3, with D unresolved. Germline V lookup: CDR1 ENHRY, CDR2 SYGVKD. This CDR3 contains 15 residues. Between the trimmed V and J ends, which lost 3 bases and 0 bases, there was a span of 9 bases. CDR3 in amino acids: CAISDPDTSGNTIYF. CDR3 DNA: TGTGCCATCAGTGATCCGGATACCTCTGGAAACACCATATATTTT.

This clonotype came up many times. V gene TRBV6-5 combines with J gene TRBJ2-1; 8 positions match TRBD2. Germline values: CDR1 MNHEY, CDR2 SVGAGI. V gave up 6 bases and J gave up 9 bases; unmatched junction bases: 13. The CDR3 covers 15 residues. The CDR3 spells CASRPMYGRDGEQFF. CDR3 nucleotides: TGTGCCAGCAGGCCTATGTACGGGAGGGATGGTGAGCAGTTCTTC.

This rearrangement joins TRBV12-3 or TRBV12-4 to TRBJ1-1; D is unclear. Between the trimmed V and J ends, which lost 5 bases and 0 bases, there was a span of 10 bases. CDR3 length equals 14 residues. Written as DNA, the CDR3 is TGTGCCAGCAGTCCGGCGGGCATGAACACTGAAGCTTTCTTT. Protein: CASSPAGMNTEAFF.

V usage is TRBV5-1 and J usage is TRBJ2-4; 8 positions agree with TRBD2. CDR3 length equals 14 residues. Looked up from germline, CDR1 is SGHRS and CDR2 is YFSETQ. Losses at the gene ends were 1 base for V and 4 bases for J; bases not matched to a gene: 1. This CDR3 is CASSLTSGKNIQYF. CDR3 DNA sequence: TGCGCCAGCAGCTTGACTAGCGGAAAAAACATTCAGTACTTC. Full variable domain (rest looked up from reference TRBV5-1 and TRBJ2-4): KAGVTQTPRYLIKTRGQQVTLSCSPISGHRSVSWYQQTPGQGLQFLFEYFSETQRNKGNFPGRFSGRQFSNSRSEMNVSTLELGDSALYLCASSLTSGKNIQYFGAGTRLSVL.

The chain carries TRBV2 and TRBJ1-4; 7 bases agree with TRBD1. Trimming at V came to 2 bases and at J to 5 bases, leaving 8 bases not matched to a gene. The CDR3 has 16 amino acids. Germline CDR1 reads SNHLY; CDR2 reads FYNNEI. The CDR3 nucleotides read TGTGCCAGCAGTGAACGTGGAGGGACAGAAAATGAAAAACTGTTTTTT. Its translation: CASSERGGTENEKLFF.

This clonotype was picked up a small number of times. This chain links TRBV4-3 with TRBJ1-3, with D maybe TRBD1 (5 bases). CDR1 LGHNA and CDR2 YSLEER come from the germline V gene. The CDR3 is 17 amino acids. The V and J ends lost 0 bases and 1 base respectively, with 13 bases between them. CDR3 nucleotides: TGCGCCAGCAGCCAAGATCGGGCAGGGTCTTCTGGAAACACCATATATTTT. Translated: CASSQDRAGSSGNTIYF.

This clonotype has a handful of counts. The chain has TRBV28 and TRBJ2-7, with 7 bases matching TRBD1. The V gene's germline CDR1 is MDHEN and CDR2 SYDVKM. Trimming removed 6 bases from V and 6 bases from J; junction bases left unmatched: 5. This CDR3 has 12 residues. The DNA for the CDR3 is TGTGCCAGCAGCTTGGACAGGTTCGAGCAGTACTTC. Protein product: CASSLDRFEQYF.

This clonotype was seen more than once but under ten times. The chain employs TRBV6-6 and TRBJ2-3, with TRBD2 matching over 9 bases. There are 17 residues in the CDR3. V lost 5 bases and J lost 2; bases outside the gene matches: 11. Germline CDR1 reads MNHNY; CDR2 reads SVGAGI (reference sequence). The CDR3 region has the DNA TGTGCCAGCAGTCCCGGGACTAGCCTACCTTACACAGATACGCAGTATTTT. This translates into CASSPGTSLPYTDTQYF.

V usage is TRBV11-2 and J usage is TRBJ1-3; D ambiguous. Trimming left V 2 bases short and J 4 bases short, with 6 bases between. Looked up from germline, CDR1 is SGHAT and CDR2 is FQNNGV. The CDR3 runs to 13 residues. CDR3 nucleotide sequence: TGTGCCAGCAGCTTAACCAGGGGAAACACCATATATTTT. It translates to CASSLTRGNTIYF.

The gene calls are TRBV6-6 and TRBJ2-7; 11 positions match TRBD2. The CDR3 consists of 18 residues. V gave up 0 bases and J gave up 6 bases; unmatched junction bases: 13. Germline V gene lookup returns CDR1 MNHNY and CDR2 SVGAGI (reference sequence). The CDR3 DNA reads TGTGCCAGCAGTTACTCGCGGCTAGCGGGGGGCGGAAGAACCGAGCAGTACTTC. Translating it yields CASSYSRLAGGGRTEQYF.

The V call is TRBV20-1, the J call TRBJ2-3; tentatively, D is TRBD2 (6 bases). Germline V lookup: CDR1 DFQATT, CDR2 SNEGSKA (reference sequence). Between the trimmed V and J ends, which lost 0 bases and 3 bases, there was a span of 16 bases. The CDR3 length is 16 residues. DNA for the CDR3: TGCAGTGCTAGAGATAAACCGGGACTTCTTACAGATACGCAGTATTTT. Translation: CSARDKPGLLTDTQYF.

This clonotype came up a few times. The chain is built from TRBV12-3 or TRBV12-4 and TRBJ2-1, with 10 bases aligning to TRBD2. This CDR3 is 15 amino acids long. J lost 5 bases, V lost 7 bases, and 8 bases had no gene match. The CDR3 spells CASTKSGGAHNEQFF. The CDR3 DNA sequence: TGTGCCAGCACTAAAAGCGGGGGGGCCCACAATGAGCAGTTCTTC.

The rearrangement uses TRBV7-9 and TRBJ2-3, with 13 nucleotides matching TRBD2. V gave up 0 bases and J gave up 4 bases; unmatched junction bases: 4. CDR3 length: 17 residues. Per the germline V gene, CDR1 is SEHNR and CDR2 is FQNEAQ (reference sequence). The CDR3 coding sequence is TGTGCCAGCAGCTTAGCGGGGACTAGCGGGATGGCAGATACGCAGTATTTT. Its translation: CASSLAGTSGMADTQYF.

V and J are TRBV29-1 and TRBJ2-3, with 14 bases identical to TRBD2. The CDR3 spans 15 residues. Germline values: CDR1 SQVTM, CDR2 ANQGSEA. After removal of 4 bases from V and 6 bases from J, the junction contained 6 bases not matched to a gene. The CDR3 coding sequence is TGCAGCGTTGCCGGGACTAGCGGGAGAGGTGATACGCAGTATTTT. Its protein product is CSVAGTSGRGDTQYF.

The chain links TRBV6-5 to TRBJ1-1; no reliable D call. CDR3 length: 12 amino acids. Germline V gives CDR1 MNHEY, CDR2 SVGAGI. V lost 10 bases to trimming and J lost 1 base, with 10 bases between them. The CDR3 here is CATGQENTEAFF. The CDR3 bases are TGTGCCACCGGTCAGGAGAACACTGAAGCTTTCTTT.

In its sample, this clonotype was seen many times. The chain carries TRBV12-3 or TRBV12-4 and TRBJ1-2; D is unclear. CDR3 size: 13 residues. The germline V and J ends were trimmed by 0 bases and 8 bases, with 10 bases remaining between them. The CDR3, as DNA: TGTGCCAGCAGTTTAGCCGGAGAGGGCGGCTACACCTTC. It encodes CASSLAGEGGYTF.

Written as DNA, the CDR3 is TGTGCCAGCAGCCAATCGGCGAGCAATCAGCCCCAGCATTTT. It yields the protein CASSQSASNQPQHF. The chain joins TRBV3-1 to TRBJ1-5; D is undetermined. This CDR3 is 14 amino acids long. The ends were cut back, 2 bases at V and 1 base at J, with 6 bases in the middle. Per germline, CDR1 LGHDT and CDR2 YNNKEL (reference sequence).